This TCR beta chain appears in the sequencing data of a study of blood T cell repertoires in COVID-19 (dated by TCRdb to about 2020). At the level of the whole study: Samples covering the acute and convalescent phases of COVID-19 were provided by collaborators in the United States, Italy and Spain. A de-identified subject ID, COVID-19 status, age in years and sex were almost always included in the sample metadata. HLA class I and class II types, where available, came from metadata supplied by the sample provider rather than from assay-based typing. Samples came from the ongoing ImmuneRACE study (first 160 participants) plus 1,254 subjects from 6 global collaborators. Subjects who had been exposed to COVID-19, were actively infected with it, or had recovered from it provided the deeply sampled blood TCRbeta repertoires that made up the dataset. The material from the prospective study consisted of cDNA or gDNA derived from T cells, B-cell-depleted T cells, or PBMCs. The repertoires were released in a freely available public database meant as a resource for research on the immune response to SARS-CoV-2.

Notes on this clone: Its antigen is still unknown. Within one base of it there is no much larger clone, and no base qualities were kept.

Collaborating institutions collected whole blood in K2EDTA tubes following their own protocols. For TCRbeta analysis, collaborators shipped samples as frozen whole blood, isolated PBMCs, or DNA extracted from either of those sample types. Findings and caveats that apply to the study as a whole: Clinical and demographic metadata were provided uncurated, with the amount varying by source and participant.

The immunoSEQ Assay, a bias-controlled multiplex PCR, was used to amplify TCRbeta CDR3 regions from genomic DNA. The paper's data handling went like this. Within the assay, amplification of reference gene primers was used to estimate how many nucleated cells each sample contained. Sequence reads were collapsed and filtered to measure the absolute abundance of every unique TCRbeta CDR3 rearrangement. For each sample, productive Simpson clonality was calculated as the square root of Simpson's diversity index across productive rearrangements. What TCRdb holds here is the immuneACCESS table cut down to in-frame rearrangements. Part of the clones is not present; checked against another copy, under half of the missing clones reflect an unresolved V gene, and the others are unexplained. From that table come the V and J calls and clone size; the DNA was used to work out D and trimming. In all, the sample holds tens of thousands of clones, and 65% to 90% of those were seen once. The ten biggest clones cover about a quarter of the sample.

The sequenced material came from peripheral blood. The TCR sequence derives from a human donor in a cohort sampled during active COVID-19.

The sequenced DNA: TGTGCCAGCTCACCACGAGGAGAAGGACTAAAGCTCTCTCCAAATTATGGCTACACCTTC. Its coded protein is CASSPRGEGLKLSPNYGYTF. This chain joins TRBV18 to TRBJ1-2; no D gene can be assigned with confidence. From the cysteine through the phenylalanine, the CDR3 covers 20 amino acids. The DNA shown is the 60-base CDR3, in frame from base 1. CDR1 and CDR2, looked up from the germline V gene, are KGHSH and LQKENI. A distance of 29 bases separates the germline ends of V and J, which lose 1 base and 5 bases respectively.